These T cell receptor beta chains were read from a single sample in a study of blood T cell repertoires in COVID-19. Data came from immunoSEQ multiplex PCR; TCRdb stores just in-frame clones and leaves some out. Of roughly 160,000 clones in the sample, more than 85% were seen once. What was sequenced was peripheral blood. The origin of the receptors is a man aged 50 to 59 with acute or convalescent COVID-19. Both conserved end residues are part of each CDR3. The D gene is left open where the match is weak. The size entry is marked missing in some rows and otherwise reads once, few, many or a size class.

cdr3_aa cdr3_nt j_call v_call clone_size d_call
CASSRDFNTGELFF TGTGCCAGCAGCCGGGACTTTAACACCGGGGAGCTGTTTTTT TRBJ2-2 TRBV6-5 few NA
CASSLTGHQPQHF TGTGCCAGCAGCTTAACAGGGCATCAGCCCCAGCATTTT TRBJ1-5 TRBV7-2 NA NA
CASSVATWGGQDTQYF TGTGCCAGCAGCGTAGCTACCTGGGGGGGCCAAGATACGCAGTATTTT TRBJ2-3 TRBV9 NA NA
CSVEESGGYTF TGCAGCGTTGAAGAGTCGGGTGGCTACACCTTC TRBJ1-2 TRBV29-1 NA NA
CASSPLAGETGELFF TGTGCCAGCAGTCCACTAGCGGGAGAAACCGGGGAGCTGTTTTTT TRBJ2-2 TRBV6-5 NA TRBD2
CSAQQGHEQFF TGCAGTGCTCAGCAGGGGCATGAGCAGTTCTTC TRBJ2-1 TRBV20-1 NA NA
CASSQDRSPEQFF TGCGCCAGCAGCCAAGATCGGTCGCCTGAGCAGTTCTTC TRBJ2-1 TRBV4-1 NA NA
CASSPVGTGGLDGYTF TGTGCCAGCAGCCCCGTGGGGACAGGGGGATTGGATGGCTACACCTTC TRBJ1-2 TRBV5-6 NA TRBD1
CASSLYLAGGSLEQFF TGTGCCAGCAGCTTATACCTAGCGGGAGGGAGTCTTGAGCAGTTCTTC TRBJ2-1 TRBV7-9 NA TRBD2
CASSLFRDREQYF TGTGCCAGCAGTTTGTTCCGGGATCGCGAGCAGTACTTC TRBJ2-7 TRBV28 NA NA
CASSSHTGQQANVLTF TGTGCCAGCAGTTCCCATACGGGACAGCAGGCCAACGTCCTGACTTTC TRBJ2-6 TRBV27 NA TRBD1
CASSDSPGTANYGYTF TGTGCCAGCAGCGATAGTCCCGGGACAGCAAACTATGGCTACACCTTC TRBJ1-2 TRBV7-2 NA TRBD1
CASRPRVGNEQFF TGTGCCAGCCGGCCTCGGGTAGGAAATGAGCAGTTCTTC TRBJ2-1 TRBV19 NA NA
CASSPPFTGGTEAFF TGTGCCAGCAGTCCCCCCTTCACCGGGGGAACTGAAGCTTTCTTT TRBJ1-1 TRBV28 NA NA
CAISADRESNGYTF TGTGCCATCAGTGCGGACAGGGAGTCGAATGGCTACACCTTC TRBJ1-2 TRBV10-3 NA TRBD1
CAWSVAYGYTF TGTGCCTGGAGTGTAGCCTATGGCTACACCTTC TRBJ1-2 TRBV30 NA NA
CASGGQGIFGYTF TGTGCCAGCGGGGGACAGGGAATTTTCGGCTACACCTTC TRBJ1-2 TRBV2 NA TRBD1
CASRTTGVAGELFF TGTGCCAGCAGGACGACAGGGGTAGCCGGGGAGCTGTTTTTT TRBJ2-2 TRBV3-1/TRBV3-2 once TRBD1
CAIRRDSYNEQFF TGTGCCATCAGGAGAGATTCCTACAATGAGCAGTTCTTC TRBJ2-1 TRBV10-3 NA NA
CASSRKQGATTEAFF TGTGCCAGTAGTAGGAAACAGGGGGCGACCACTGAAGCTTTCTTT TRBJ1-1 TRBV19 few TRBD1
CASTTGDYGYTF TGTGCCAGCACCACAGGGGACTATGGCTACACCTTC TRBJ1-2 TRBV18 NA TRBD1
CASSEYRGRDSPLHF TGTGCCAGCAGTGAATACCGGGGTAGGGATTCACCCCTCCACTTT TRBJ1-6 TRBV25-1 NA NA
CASLDRGNTGELFF TGTGCCAGCCTTGACAGAGGGAACACCGGGGAGCTGTTTTTT TRBJ2-2 TRBV7-9 NA NA
CASSTEILAAPYEQYF TGTGCCAGCAGCACAGAGATCCTAGCGGCCCCCTACGAGCAGTACTTC TRBJ2-7 TRBV21-1 NA NA
CASSSSYFAGGSSQYF TGTGCCAGCAGTTCCTCCTACTTCGCGGGGGGGTCCTCCCAGTACTTC TRBJ2-5 TRBV6-5 NA TRBD2
CASSFRTQVGYTF TGTGCCAGCAGTTTTAGGACACAGGTCGGCTACACCTTC TRBJ1-2 TRBV2 NA NA
CASSDEEGGPRNEQFF TGTGCCAGCAGTGACGAGGAGGGAGGGCCTCGGAATGAGCAGTTCTTC TRBJ2-1 TRBV6-4 NA TRBD2
CASSQAGILYGYTF TGTGCCAGCAGCCAAGCCGGTATCCTCTATGGCTACACCTTC TRBJ1-2 TRBV3-1/TRBV3-2 NA NA
CASSLGQGVYEQYF TGTGCCAGCAGCTTAGGACAGGGAGTCTACGAGCAGTACTTC TRBJ2-7 TRBV7-2 few TRBD1
CAITVGTSGDLEQFF TGTGCCATCACTGTCGGGACTAGCGGGGATTTGGAGCAGTTCTTC TRBJ2-1 TRBV10-3 NA TRBD2
CASSQVGGRGNEQFF TGTGCCAGCAGCCAAGTGGGGGGACGGGGCAATGAGCAGTTCTTC TRBJ2-1 TRBV14 NA NA
CASSSGQGIEKLFF TGTGCCAGCAGTTCGGGACAGGGGATCGAAAAACTGTTTTTT TRBJ1-4 TRBV27 NA TRBD1